These T cell receptor beta chains were read from a single sample in a study of identical twins. One entry per CDR3 protein results from TCRdb running MiXCR on the 5' RACE reads. The sample gives under 250,000 distinct CDR3 sequences, more than 9.5% of which show up once; roughly 4.2% is in the top ten. The sample was also reused in another study, on yellow fever vaccine responses in identical twins.

The sample was memory (CD45RO+) T cells sorted from blood. The receptor source for this set is a woman under 30 in good health. The CDR3 runs from the conserved cysteine through the conserved F or W. Fields, in order: D gene, J gene, clone size, V gene, CDR3 length, CDR3 DNA, CDR3 protein. A D gene is named only where the DNA matches it firmly. For some rows the clone size is stated as once, few or many, or as a class when expanded; others skip it.

>TRBD2|TRBJ2-5|NA|TRBV4-2|17
TGTGCCAGCAGCCGGGGGTCCGGGGGGAGCAGTCAAGAGACCCAGTACTTC
CASSRGSGGSSQETQYF
>NA|TRBJ1-5|many|TRBV12-3/TRBV12-4|15
TGTGCCAGCAGTTTTTATCTTGGTAGCAATCAGCCCCAGCATTTT
CASSFYLGSNQPQHF
>TRBD2|TRBJ2-2|many|TRBV7-6|16
TGTGCCAGCAGCCTGGGAAGCGGGGGGAACACCGGGGAGCTGTTTTTT
CASSLGSGGNTGELFF
>TRBD1|TRBJ2-1|NA|TRBV4-3|16
TGCGCCAGCAGCCGACGGACAGGGAGCAGGTACAATGAGCAGTTCTTC
CASSRRTGSRYNEQFF
>NA|TRBJ2-4|many|TRBV7-2|14
TGTGCCAGCAGCCCGGAAGGGGGGGGAGACATTCAGTACTTC
CASSPEGGGDIQYF
>NA|TRBJ2-5|NA|TRBV10-3|12
TGTGCCATCAGTGAAGAGGTTGGGACCCAGTACTTC
CAISEEVGTQYF
>TRBD1|TRBJ2-2|NA|TRBV4-3|17
TGCGCCAGCAGCCACCTAAACCCGGGACAGGGGGCCGGGGAGCTGTTTTTT
CASSHLNPGQGAGELFF
>TRBD2|TRBJ2-1|many|TRBV5-6|16
TGTGCCAGCAGCTTGTATGGCGGGAGCCCCTACAATGAGCAGTTCTTC
CASSLYGGSPYNEQFF
>NA|TRBJ2-4|NA|TRBV5-1|15
TGCGCCAGCAGCTTATCAGGGAGTTACGGAAACATTCAGTACTTC
CASSLSGSYGNIQYF
>NA|TRBJ1-5|NA|TRBV2|14
TGTGCCAGCAGCTCAGACCGAGGGAATCAGCCCCAGCATTTT
CASSSDRGNQPQHF
>TRBD2|TRBJ2-2|NA|TRBV6-2/TRBV6-3|17
TGTGCCAGCAGTTACCCAACCCGGGACTATAACACCGGGGAGCTGTTTTTT
CASSYPTRDYNTGELFF
>NA|TRBJ2-7|NA|TRBV10-3|14
TGTGCCATCAGTGATACAGGGACTTCCTACGAGCAGTACTTC
CAISDTGTSYEQYF
>NA|TRBJ1-1|many|TRBV5-1|13
TGCGCCAGCAGCTTGCGATGGTCAGGGGAAGCTTTCTTT
CASSLRWSGEAFF
>TRBD1|TRBJ2-7|NA|TRBV6-2/TRBV6-3|16
TGTGCCAGCAGTTACGCCAAGGGACAGGGATCTACCGAGCAGTACTTC
CASSYAKGQGSTEQYF
>TRBD2|TRBJ2-5|NA|TRBV2|16
TGTGCCAGCGGAGGGGGACTAGCGGGAATTCGGGAGACCCAGTACTTC
CASGGGLAGIRETQYF
>NA|TRBJ2-7|many|TRBV2|13
TGTGCCAGCTCGGTCGGGGGGCTGAGGGAGCAGTACTTC
CASSVGGLREQYF
>NA|TRBJ2-1|NA|TRBV20-1|12
TGCAGTGCCCAAAAAAATAGGAATGAGCAGTTCTTC
CSAQKNRNEQFF
>NA|TRBJ1-3|NA|TRBV15|20
TGTGCCACCAGCAGAGATCGATACAGCGGAAGAGGGAACACTGGAAACACCATATATTTT
CATSRDRYSGRGNTGNTIYF
>NA|TRBJ1-5|NA|TRBV2|14
TGTGCCAGCAGCGGACAGCTGGTGGATCAGCCCCAGCATTTT
CASSGQLVDQPQHF
>NA|TRBJ2-2|few|TRBV5-4|16
TGTGCCAGCAGCTTGGGCCCTCAATTGAACACCGGGGAGCTGTTTTTT
CASSLGPQLNTGELFF
>NA|TRBJ2-7|many|TRBV29-1|11
TGCAGCGTTGATGAGAGCTACGAGCAGTACTTC
CSVDESYEQYF
>NA|TRBJ2-2|many|TRBV2|16
TGTGCCAGCAGTGAAGCGTTTAGGACGAACACCGGGGAGCTGTTTTTT
CASSEAFRTNTGELFF
>NA|TRBJ2-6|NA|TRBV7-3|15
TGTGCCAGCAGCCCCGAGGACACTGGGGCCAACGTCCTGACTTTC
CASSPEDTGANVLTF
>TRBD2|TRBJ2-1|many|TRBV20-1|14
TGCAGTGCTAGAAGACTAGCGGGAGTACGTGAGCAGTTCTTC
CSARRLAGVREQFF
>NA|TRBJ2-2|few|TRBV29-1|13
TGCAGCGTTGAAGTATCGCGCACCGGGGAGCTGTTTTTT
CSVEVSRTGELFF
>NA|TRBJ2-7|many|TRBV29-1|11
TGCAGCGTCCGACAGGGAGGCGAGCAGTACTTC
CSVRQGGEQYF
>NA|TRBJ2-7|NA|TRBV6-6|12
TGTGCCAGCAGTTACGCGACCTACGAGCAGTACTTC
CASSYATYEQYF
>NA|TRBJ2-7|NA|TRBV20-1|13
TGCAGTGCTAGAGATGGCAGCTCCTACGAGCAGTACTTC
CSARDGSSYEQYF
>TRBD2|TRBJ2-7|NA|TRBV28|14
TGTGCCAGCAGAAACCAACTAGCGGGCTACGAGCAGTACTTC
CASRNQLAGYEQYF
>NA|TRBJ1-5|many|TRBV10-2|14
TGCGCCAGCAGTGAGTCCGGGTTCAATCAGCCCCAGCATTTT
CASSESGFNQPQHF
>NA|TRBJ2-7|NA|TRBV2|12
TGTGCCAGGTCGCAGAGGGCTGGCGAGCAGTACTTC
CARSQRAGEQYF
>NA|TRBJ2-2|NA|TRBV6-4|14
TGTGCCAGCAGTGACTCGGCTACTACCGGGGAGCTGTTTTTT
CASSDSATTGELFF